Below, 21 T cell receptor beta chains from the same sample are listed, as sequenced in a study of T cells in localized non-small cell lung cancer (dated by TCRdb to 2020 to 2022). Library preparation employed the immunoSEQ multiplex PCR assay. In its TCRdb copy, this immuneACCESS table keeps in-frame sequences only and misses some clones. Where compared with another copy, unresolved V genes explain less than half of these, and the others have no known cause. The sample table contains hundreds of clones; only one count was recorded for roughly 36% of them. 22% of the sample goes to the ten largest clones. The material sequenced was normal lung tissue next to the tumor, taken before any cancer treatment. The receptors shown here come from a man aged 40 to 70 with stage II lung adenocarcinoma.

This CDR3 is CASSFTGFASTDTQYF. DNA of the CDR3: TGTGCCAGTAGTTTTACAGGATTCGCTAGCACAGATACGCAGTATTTT. J is TRBJ2-3 and V is TRBV19; D possibly corresponds to TRBD1 (5 bases). Germline CDR1 is LNHDA and CDR2 is SQIVND (reference sequence). V dropped 5 bases and J dropped 0 bases, with 15 bases sitting between them. CDR3 length: 16 residues.

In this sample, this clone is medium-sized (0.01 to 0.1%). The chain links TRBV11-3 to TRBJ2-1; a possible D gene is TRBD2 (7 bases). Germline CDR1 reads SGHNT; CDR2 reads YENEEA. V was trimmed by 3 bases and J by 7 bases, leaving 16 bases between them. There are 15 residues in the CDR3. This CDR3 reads CASSLKQGGSNEQFF. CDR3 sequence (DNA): TGTGCCAGCAGCTTGAAACAGGGCGGGAGTAATGAGCAGTTCTTC.

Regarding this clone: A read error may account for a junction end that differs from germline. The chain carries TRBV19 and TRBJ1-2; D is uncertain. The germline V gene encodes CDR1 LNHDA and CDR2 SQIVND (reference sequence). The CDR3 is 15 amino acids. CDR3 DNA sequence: TGTGCCAGTAGCCCTCTTTCAGGTGCCAACTATGGCTACATCTTC. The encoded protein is CASSPLSGANYGYIF.

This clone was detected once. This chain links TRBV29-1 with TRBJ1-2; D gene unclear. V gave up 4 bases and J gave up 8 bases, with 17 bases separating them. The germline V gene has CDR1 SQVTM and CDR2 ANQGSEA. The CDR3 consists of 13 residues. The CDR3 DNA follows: TGCAGCGTTGGCGAGGGTTATCCGGAGGGCTACACCTTC. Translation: CSVGEGYPEGYTF.

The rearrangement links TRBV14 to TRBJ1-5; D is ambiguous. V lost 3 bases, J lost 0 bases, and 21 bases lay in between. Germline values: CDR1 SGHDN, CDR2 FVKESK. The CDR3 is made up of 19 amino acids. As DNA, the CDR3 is TGTGCCAGCAGCCATGGTTTCGCCAGGCCCCACTATAGCAATCAGCCCCAGCATTTT. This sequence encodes CASSHGFARPHYSNQPQHF. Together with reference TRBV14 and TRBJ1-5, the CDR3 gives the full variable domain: EAGVTQFPSHSVIEKGQTVTLRCDPISGHDNLYWYRRVMGKEIKFLLHFVKESKQDESGMPNNRFLAERTGGTYSTLKVQPAELEDSGVYFCASSHGFARPHYSNQPQHFGDGTRLSIL.

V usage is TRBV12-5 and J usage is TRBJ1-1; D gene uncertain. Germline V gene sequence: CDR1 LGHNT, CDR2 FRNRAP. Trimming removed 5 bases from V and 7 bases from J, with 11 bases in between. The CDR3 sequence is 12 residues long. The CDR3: CASGPPDYEAFF. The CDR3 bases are TGTGCTAGTGGTCCACCTGATTATGAAGCTTTCTTT.

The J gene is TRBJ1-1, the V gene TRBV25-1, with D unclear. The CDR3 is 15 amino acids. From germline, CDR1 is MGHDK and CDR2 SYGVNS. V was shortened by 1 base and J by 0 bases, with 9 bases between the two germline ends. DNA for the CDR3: TGTGCCAGCAGTGAATCAGGCAGGTTGAACACTGAAGCTTTCTTT. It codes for CASSESGRLNTEAFF.

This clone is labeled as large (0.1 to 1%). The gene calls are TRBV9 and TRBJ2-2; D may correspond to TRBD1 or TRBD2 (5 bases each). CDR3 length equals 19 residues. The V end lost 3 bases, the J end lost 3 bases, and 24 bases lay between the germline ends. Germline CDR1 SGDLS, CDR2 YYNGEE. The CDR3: CASSGPRGLVGEHTGELFF. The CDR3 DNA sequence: TGTGCCAGCAGCGGGCCTCGGGGCTTAGTGGGAGAACACACCGGGGAGCTGTTTTTT.

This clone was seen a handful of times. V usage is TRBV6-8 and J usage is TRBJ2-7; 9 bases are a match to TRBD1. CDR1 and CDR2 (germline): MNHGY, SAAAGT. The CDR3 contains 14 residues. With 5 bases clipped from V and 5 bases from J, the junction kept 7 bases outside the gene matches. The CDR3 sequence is CASSDTGQGHEQYF. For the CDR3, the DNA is TGTGCCAGCAGTGATACGGGACAGGGTCACGAGCAGTACTTC.

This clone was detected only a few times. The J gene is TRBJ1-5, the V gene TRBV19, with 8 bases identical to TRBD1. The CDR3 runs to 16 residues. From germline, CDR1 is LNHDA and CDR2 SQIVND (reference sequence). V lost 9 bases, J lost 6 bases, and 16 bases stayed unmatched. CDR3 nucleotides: TGTGCCAGCTCCACCCAACGCAGGGGGCTCGTTCAGCCCCAGCATTTT. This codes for CASSTQRRGLVQPQHF. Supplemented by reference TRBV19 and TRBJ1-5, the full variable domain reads DGGITQSPKYLFRKEGQNVTLSCEQNLNHDAMYWYRQDPGQGLRLIYYSQIVNDFQKGDIAEGYSVSREKKESFPLTVTSAQKNPTAFYLCASSTQRRGLVQPQHFGDGTRLSIL.

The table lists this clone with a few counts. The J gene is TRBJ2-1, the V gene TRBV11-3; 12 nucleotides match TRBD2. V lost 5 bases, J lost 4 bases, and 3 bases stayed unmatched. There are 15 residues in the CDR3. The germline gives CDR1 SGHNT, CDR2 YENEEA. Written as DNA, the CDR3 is TGTGCCAGCAGCCGACTAGCGGGAGCTTACAATGAGCAGTTCTTC. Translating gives CASSRLAGAYNEQFF.

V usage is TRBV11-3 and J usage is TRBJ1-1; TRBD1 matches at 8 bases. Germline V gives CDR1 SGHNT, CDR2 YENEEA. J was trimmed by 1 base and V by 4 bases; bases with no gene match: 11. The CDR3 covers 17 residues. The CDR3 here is CASSSTDRDVANTEAFF. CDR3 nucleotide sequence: TGTGCCAGCAGCTCCACGGACAGGGATGTTGCGAACACTGAAGCTTTCTTT.

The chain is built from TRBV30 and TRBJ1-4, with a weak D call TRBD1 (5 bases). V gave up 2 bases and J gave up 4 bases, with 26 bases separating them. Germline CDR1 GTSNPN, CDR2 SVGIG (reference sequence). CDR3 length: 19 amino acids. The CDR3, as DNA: TGTGCCTGGAGTCATTTCCCTCCCAAGGTTGGGACGGGTAATGAAAAACTGTTTTTT. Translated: CAWSHFPPKVGTGNEKLFF.

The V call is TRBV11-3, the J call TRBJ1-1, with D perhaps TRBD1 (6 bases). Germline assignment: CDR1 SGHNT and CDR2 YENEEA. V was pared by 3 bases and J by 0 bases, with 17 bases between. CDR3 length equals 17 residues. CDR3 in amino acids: CASSFPGGGLMNTEAFF. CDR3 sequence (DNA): TGTGCCAGCAGCTTTCCTGGTGGGGGGCTAATGAACACTGAAGCTTTCTTT.

For the CDR3, the DNA is TGTGCCAGCTCACCACCAGGGGCCTATGGCTACACCTTC. This gives the protein CASSPPGAYGYTF. The V and J genes are TRBV18 and TRBJ1-2, with TRBD1 as a possible D gene (5 bases). Germline V lookup: CDR1 KGHSH, CDR2 LQKENI. V was pared by 0 bases and J by 4 bases, with 6 bases between. The CDR3 extends over 13 amino acids.

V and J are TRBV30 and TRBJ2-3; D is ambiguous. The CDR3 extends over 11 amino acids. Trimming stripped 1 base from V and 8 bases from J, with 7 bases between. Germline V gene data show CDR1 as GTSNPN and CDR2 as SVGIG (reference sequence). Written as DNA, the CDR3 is TGTGCCTGGAGTGCCCAAATTACGCAGTATTTT. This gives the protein CAWSAQITQYF.

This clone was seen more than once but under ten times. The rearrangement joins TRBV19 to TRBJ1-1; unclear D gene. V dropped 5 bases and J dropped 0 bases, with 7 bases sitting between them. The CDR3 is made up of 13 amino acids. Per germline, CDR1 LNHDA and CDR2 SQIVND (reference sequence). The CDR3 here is CASSPGMNTEAFF. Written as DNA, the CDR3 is TGTGCCAGTAGTCCGGGGATGAACACTGAAGCTTTCTTT.

The CDR3 bases are TGTGCCAGCTCACCAGACAGGGACAATGAGCAGTTCTTC. Translated: CASSPDRDNEQFF. The J gene is TRBJ2-1, the V gene TRBV18; 7 bases agree with TRBD1. From germline, CDR1 is KGHSH and CDR2 LQKENI. The J segment lost 5 bases and the V segment lost 2 bases, leaving 0 bases of the junction unmatched. The CDR3 has 13 residues.

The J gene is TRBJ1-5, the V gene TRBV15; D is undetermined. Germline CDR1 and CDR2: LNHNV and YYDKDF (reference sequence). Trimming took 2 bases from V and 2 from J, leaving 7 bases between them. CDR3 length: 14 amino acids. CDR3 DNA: TGTGCCACCAGCAGACGAATGGGCAATCAGCCCCAGCATTTT. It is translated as CATSRRMGNQPQHF.

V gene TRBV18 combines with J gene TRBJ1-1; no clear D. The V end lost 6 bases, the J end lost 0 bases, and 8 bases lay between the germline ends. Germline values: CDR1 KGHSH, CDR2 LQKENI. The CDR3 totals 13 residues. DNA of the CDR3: TGTGCCAGCTCCCAGGCGTTGAACACTGAAGCTTTCTTT. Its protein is CASSQALNTEAFF. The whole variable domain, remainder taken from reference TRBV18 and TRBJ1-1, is NAGVMQNPRHLVRRRGQEARLRCSPMKGHSHVYWYRQLPEEGLKFMVYLQKENIIDESGMPKERFSAEFPKEGPSILRIQQVVRGDSAAYFCASSQALNTEAFFGQGTRLTVV.

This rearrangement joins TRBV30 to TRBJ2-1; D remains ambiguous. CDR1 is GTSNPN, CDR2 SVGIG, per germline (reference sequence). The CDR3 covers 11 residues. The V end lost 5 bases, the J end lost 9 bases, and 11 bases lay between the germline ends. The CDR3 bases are TGTGCCTGGGCCAAATCAATTGAGCAGTTCTTC. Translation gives CAWAKSIEQFF.